This T cell receptor (beta chain) was retrieved from a study of cytomegalovirus exposure and HLA in healthy donors. Study outcomes and limitations: The dataset shows that most TCR sequences were rare, while some public TCRs occurred in many donors.

About this clone itself: The antigen remains unidentified.

Profiled with immunoSEQ multiplex PCR; TCRdb holds only in-frame clones, not every one. Here the sample spans about 110,000 clones, around 89% being singletons. The CDR3 totals 13 residues. Trimming stripped 8 bases from V and 0 bases from J, with 10 bases between. From germline, CDR1 is MNHNY and CDR2 SVGAGI (reference sequence). The donors were members of the validation cohort comprising over a hundred subjects, separate from the roughly 700-subject first cohort. This chain links TRBV6-6 with TRBJ1-2; a weak D match, TRBD1 (5 bases). The receptor was isolated from a woman between 18 and 29 years old in good health and CMV-seropositive. Sequencing was performed on PBMCs. CDR3 sequence (DNA): TGTGCCAGCTTGATGACAGCTAACTATGGCTACACCTTC. The encoded protein is CASLMTANYGYTF.